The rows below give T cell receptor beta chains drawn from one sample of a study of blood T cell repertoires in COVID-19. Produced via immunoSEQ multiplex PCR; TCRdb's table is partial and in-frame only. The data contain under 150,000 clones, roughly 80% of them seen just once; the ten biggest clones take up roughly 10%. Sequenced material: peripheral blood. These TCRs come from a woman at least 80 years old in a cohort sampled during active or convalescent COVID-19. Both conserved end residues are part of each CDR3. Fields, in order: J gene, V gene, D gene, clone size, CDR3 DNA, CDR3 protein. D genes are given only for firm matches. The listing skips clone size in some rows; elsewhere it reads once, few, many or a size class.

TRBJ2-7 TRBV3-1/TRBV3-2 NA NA TGTGCCAGCAGCCAAGAGGTAGTAAGGGGCGTTTGGTACGAGCAGTACTTC CASSQEVVRGVWYEQYF
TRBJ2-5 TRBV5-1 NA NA TGCGCCAGCAGCTTGGTTGGCAGCCAAGAGACCCAGTACTTC CASSLVGSQETQYF
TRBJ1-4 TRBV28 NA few TGTGCCAGCAGGAGTCAGGGAGGAGGTGAAAAACTGTTTTTT CASRSQGGGEKLFF
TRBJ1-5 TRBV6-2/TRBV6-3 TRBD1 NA TGTGCCAGCAGTCTTACAGGGGTTAATCAGCCCCAGCATTTT CASSLTGVNQPQHF
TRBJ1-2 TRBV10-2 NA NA TGCGCCAGCAGTGAGGATAGAGGTTGGGGCTACACCTTC CASSEDRGWGYTF
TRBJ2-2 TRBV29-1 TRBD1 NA TGCAGCGCCCGGGGACAGGGGACCGCGAACACCGGGGAGCTGTTTTTT CSARGQGTANTGELFF
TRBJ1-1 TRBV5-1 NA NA TGCGCCAGCAGCTTGACCGGGGGCACTGAAGCTTTCTTT CASSLTGGTEAFF
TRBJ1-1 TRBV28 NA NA TGTGCCAGCAGGACTACACCGAACACTGAAGCTTTCTTT CASRTTPNTEAFF
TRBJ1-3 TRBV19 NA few TGTGCCAGTAGTAAGGGGAATGGAAACACCATATATTTT CASSKGNGNTIYF
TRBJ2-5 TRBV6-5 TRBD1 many TGTGCCAGCGCGGGGACAGGGGAGACCCAGTACTTC CASAGTGETQYF
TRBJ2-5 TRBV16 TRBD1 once TGTGCCAGCAGCAAAGACAGGGGGCAAGAGACCCAGTACTTC CASSKDRGQETQYF
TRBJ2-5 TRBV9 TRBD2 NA TGTGCCAGCAGCGTGGGACTAGCGGGGGGGCCACAAGAGACCCAGTACTTC CASSVGLAGGPQETQYF